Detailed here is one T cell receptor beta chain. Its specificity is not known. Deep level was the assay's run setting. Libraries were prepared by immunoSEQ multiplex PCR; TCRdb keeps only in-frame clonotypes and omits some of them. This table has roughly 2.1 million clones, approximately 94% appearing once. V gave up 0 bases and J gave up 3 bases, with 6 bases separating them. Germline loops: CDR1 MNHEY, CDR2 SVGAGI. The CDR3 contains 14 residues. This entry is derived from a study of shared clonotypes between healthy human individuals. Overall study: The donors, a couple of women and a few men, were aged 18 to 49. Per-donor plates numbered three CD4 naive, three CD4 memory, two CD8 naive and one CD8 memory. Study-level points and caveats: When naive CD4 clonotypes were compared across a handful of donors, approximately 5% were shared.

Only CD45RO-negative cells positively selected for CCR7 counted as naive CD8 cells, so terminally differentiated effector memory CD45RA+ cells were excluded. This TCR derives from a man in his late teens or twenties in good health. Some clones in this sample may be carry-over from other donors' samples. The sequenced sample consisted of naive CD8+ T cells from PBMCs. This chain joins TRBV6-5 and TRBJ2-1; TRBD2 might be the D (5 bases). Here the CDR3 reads CASSYSADYNEQFF. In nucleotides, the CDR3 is TGTGCCAGCAGTTACTCAGCGGACTACAATGAGCAGTTCTTC.